Presented here are 16 T cell receptor beta chains from one specimen sequenced in a study of beta chain features in type 1 diabetes. TCRB transcripts that were expressed got sequenced, as all of the isolated RNA had been reverse transcribed. Profiling relied on immunoSEQ multiplex PCR, and the TCRdb table lists in-frame clones only, not all of them. Among under 800,000 clones listed, 15% to 18% were seen once. The sample consisted of naive CD4+ T cells from blood. These TCRs come from a young man in good health.

This clone was seen a handful of times. The chain recombines TRBV2 with TRBJ1-1; a weak D match, TRBD1 (5 bases). The V gene's germline CDR1 is SNHLY and CDR2 FYNNEI. This CDR3 is built from 14 residues. Trimming removed 11 bases from V and 0 bases from J, with 16 bases in between. In nucleotides, the CDR3 is TGTGCCTCTCATGGGGCGGGTATGAACACTGAAGCTTTCTTT. Translation: CASHGAGMNTEAFF.

The chain couples TRBV5-1 to TRBJ2-2; a weak D match, TRBD1 (6 bases). The CDR3 is made up of 16 amino acids. Germline V gives CDR1 SGHRS, CDR2 YFSETQ. Trimming cost V 0 bases and J 5 bases, with 14 bases left between them. This CDR3 reads CASSLVPGDLTGELFF. The CDR3 DNA sequence: TGCGCCAGCAGCTTGGTACCAGGGGACCTAACCGGGGAGCTGTTTTTT.

The chain recombines TRBV7-2 with TRBJ2-3; TRBD2 matches 7 bases. The J segment lost 0 bases and the V segment lost 4 bases, leaving 4 bases of the junction unmatched. There are 15 residues in the CDR3. Germline CDR1 reads SGHTA; CDR2 reads FQGNSA. This chain's CDR3 is CASSSPSGSTDTQYF. The CDR3 bases are TGTGCCAGCAGCTCCCCTAGCGGAAGCACAGATACGCAGTATTTT.

This clone has just a few counts. The chain recombines TRBV10-3 with TRBJ2-3; possibly TRBD1 for D (5 bases). Germline V CDR1 and CDR2: ENHRY, SYGVKD. The V gene lost 4 bases and the J gene lost 2 bases, with 10 bases spanning the gap. The CDR3 covers 14 residues. In DNA form, the CDR3 reads TGTGCCATCAGTGTGCAGGGCCACACAGATACGCAGTATTTT. It translates to CAISVQGHTDTQYF.

There are a few counts of this clone. J is TRBJ1-2 and V is TRBV6-5; D not resolved. Germline V lookup: CDR1 MNHEY, CDR2 SVGAGI. V lost 6 bases, J lost 4 bases, and 9 bases lay in between. This CDR3 region has 12 residues. The CDR3 reads CASRNEAYGYTF. The CDR3, as DNA: TGTGCCAGCAGAAACGAGGCCTATGGCTACACCTTC.

This clone occurred a few times. The chain recombines TRBV19 with TRBJ2-6; possible D gene TRBD2, 5 bases. Germline V gives CDR1 LNHDA, CDR2 SQIVND (reference sequence). The CDR3 is 18 amino acids. V dropped 6 bases and J dropped 0 bases, with 18 bases sitting between them. The DNA for the CDR3 is TGTGCCAGTAGGCCCTATGTAGCGCAGATCTCTGGGGCCAACGTCCTGACTTTC. This codes for CASRPYVAQISGANVLTF.

The table lists this clone with a few counts. The rearrangement links TRBV10-3 to TRBJ1-2; 10 bases are shared with TRBD1. J was trimmed by 3 bases and V by 4 bases; bases with no gene match: 8. The V gene's germline CDR1 is ENHRY and CDR2 SYGVKD. The CDR3 has 16 amino acids. Here the CDR3 reads CAISAGLGQGDYGYTF. Written as DNA, the CDR3 is TGTGCCATCAGTGCAGGACTTGGACAGGGGGACTATGGCTACACCTTC.

This clone occurred a few times. The chain joins TRBV28 to TRBJ1-2; D not certain. V was shortened by 3 bases and J by 4 bases, with 9 bases between the two germline ends. Germline CDR1 reads MDHEN; CDR2 reads SYDVKM. The CDR3 extends over 13 amino acids. CDR3 amino acids: CASSFYERYGYTF. The CDR3 DNA follows: TGTGCCAGCAGTTTCTACGAGCGCTATGGCTACACCTTC.

The chain employs TRBV19 and TRBJ1-1, with 7 bases lining up with TRBD1. Germline trimming cut 7 bases from V and 3 bases from J; bases unmatched to any gene: 11. Germline V gene lookup returns CDR1 LNHDA and CDR2 SQIVND (reference sequence). This CDR3 region has 15 residues. The DNA for the CDR3 is TGTGCCAGTAAACTTGACAGGGCTGGGTACACTGAAGCTTTCTTT. Encoded protein: CASKLDRAGYTEAFF.

The V gene is TRBV5-4, the J gene TRBJ1-1, with D possibly being TRBD1 (6 bases). The V gene's germline CDR1 is SGHNT and CDR2 YYREEE (reference sequence). The CDR3 covers 15 residues. V was shortened by 0 bases and J by 3 bases, with 12 bases between the two germline ends. CDR3 protein: CASSLAGRGDTEAFF. DNA for the CDR3: TGTGCCAGCAGCTTGGCGGGCAGGGGAGACACTGAAGCTTTCTTT. The whole variable domain, remainder taken from reference TRBV5-4 and TRBJ1-1, is ETGVTQSPTHLIKTRGQQVTLRCSSQSGHNTVSWYQQALGQGPQFIFQYYREEENGRGNFPPRFSGLQFPNYSSELNVNALELDDSALYLCASSLAGRGDTEAFFGQGTRLTVV.

This clone was seen only a few times. The gene calls are TRBV13 and TRBJ2-7; TRBD1 agrees at 7 bases. With V trimmed by 5 bases and J by 3 bases, 16 bases remained unmatched. This CDR3 has 17 residues. CDR1 is PRHDT, CDR2 FYEKMQ, per germline (reference sequence). The CDR3 region is CASSLRAGGSFIYEQYF. CDR3 in DNA: TGTGCCAGCAGCCTCCGCGCAGGGGGTTCTTTTATCTACGAGCAGTACTTC.

The chain couples TRBV7-3 to TRBJ2-1, with 15 bases that match TRBD2. Losses at the gene ends were 5 bases for V and 7 bases for J; bases not matched to a gene: 3. Germline-derived CDR1 and CDR2 are SGHTA and FQGTGA. This CDR3 is built from 15 residues. The CDR3 region has the DNA TGTGCCAGCAGCCCAGGGACTAGCGGGGGGAATGAGCAGTTCTTC. Protein sequence: CASSPGTSGGNEQFF. Based on the CDR3 plus reference TRBV7-3 and TRBJ2-1, the full variable domain is GAGVSQTPSNKVTEKGKYVELRCDPISGHTALYWYRQSLGQGPEFLIYFQGTGAADDSGLPNDRFFAVRPEGSVSTLKIQRTERGDSAVYLCASSPGTSGGNEQFFGPGTRLTVL.

In this sample, this clone turned up a few times. V is TRBV5-6 and J is TRBJ2-7; TRBD1 agrees at 7 bases. Trimming took 4 bases from V and 4 from J; bases not matched to a gene: 8. This CDR3 spans 14 amino acids. The germline gives CDR1 SGHDT, CDR2 YYEEEE. CDR3 region: CASSHGTVSYEQYF. The CDR3 coding sequence is TGTGCCAGCAGCCACGGGACAGTATCTTACGAGCAGTACTTC.

This clone was detected only a few times. The rearrangement links TRBV12-5 to TRBJ1-1; D is uncertain. Germline CDR1 reads LGHNT; CDR2 reads FRNRAP. V lost 0 bases and J 2 bases, leaving 10 bases between the germline ends. The CDR3 sequence is 15 residues long. The CDR3 reads CASGLVLGTNTEAFF. The DNA of the CDR3 is TGTGCTAGTGGTTTGGTACTTGGCACCAACACTGAAGCTTTCTTT.

This clone came up a few times. The chain links TRBV29-1 to TRBJ1-1; 10 nucleotides align to TRBD1. This CDR3 comprises 15 residues. The ends lost 4 bases at V and 1 base at J; junction bases unmatched: 6. The V gene's germline CDR1 is SQVTM and CDR2 ANQGSEA. CDR3 DNA sequence: TGCAGCGTTGCCGGACAGGGGGGAGCGAACACTGAAGCTTTCTTT. It encodes CSVAGQGGANTEAFF.

This sequence joins TRBV29-1 and TRBJ2-1; weak D call: TRBD2 (6 bases). V lost 8 bases and J 3 bases, leaving 14 bases between the germline ends. The CDR3 extends over 13 amino acids. Germline lookup yields CDR1 SQVTM and CDR2 ANQGSEA. CDR3 DNA: TGCAGCACAACTAGCTCCTTCTACAATGAGCAGTTCTTC. Encoded protein: CSTTSSFYNEQFF.